Given below is one T cell receptor beta chain in context. The CDR3 consists of 14 residues. V dropped 5 bases and J dropped 2; count of bases not matched to a gene: 6. From germline, CDR1 is PRHDT and CDR2 FYEKMQ (reference sequence). The authors' processing: Quantification of nucleated cells was approximated via reference gene primer amplification. TCRdb's table, derived via immunoSEQ multiplex PCR, lists solely in-frame clones and lacks some. V, J and clone size derive from that table, while D and trimming were established from the DNA sequence. Of 150,000 to 200,000 clones listed, over 65% were seen once; the top ten hold about 18%. These data come from a study of blood T cell repertoires in COVID-19. Study as a whole: There were acute and convalescent COVID-19 samples, and they came from the United States, Italy and Spain. The cDNA or gDNA used as material had been derived from T cells, B-cell-depleted T cells, or PBMCs.

Seattle patients were enrolled during active infection and followed longitudinally. The chain couples TRBV13 to TRBJ2-7; 7 bases match TRBD1. This sequence originates from a person aged 65-85 years with COVID-19, enrolled during active disease. Sequencing was performed on peripheral blood. CDR3 residues: CASSTWTGAYEQYF. DNA for the CDR3: TGTGCCAGCAGCACCTGGACAGGAGCCTACGAGCAGTACTTC.